Shown below are 18 T cell receptor beta chains from a single sample sequenced in a study of T cell repertoires in cytomegalovirus infection. TCRdb reanalysed the reads using MiXCR and keeps one entry per CDR3 protein. The sample contains 62,000 or so distinct CDR3 sequences, around 20% of which appear only once. These receptors are not linked to any known antigen. The sequencing here drew on CD8+ T cells from cultured PBMCs, taken from culture after CMV antigen stimulation. The receptors were sampled from a human donor in good health (CMV status not recorded). Some clones in this sample may be carry-over from other donors' samples.

The J gene is TRBJ2-1, the V gene TRBV10-3, with D unclear. With 7 bases removed from V and 0 bases from J, the gap between germline ends came to 7 bases. Germline V gene sequence: CDR1 ENHRY, CDR2 SYGVKD. The CDR3 is 13 amino acids. DNA for the CDR3: TGTGCCATCACGCCGGACTCCTACAATGAGCAGTTCTTC. Protein: CAITPDSYNEQFF.

In its sample, this clonotype was seen a few times. CDR3 sequence reads: CASARGRVTEAFF. Written as DNA, the CDR3 is TGTGCCAGCGCCCGGGGGCGCGTTACTGAAGCTTTCTTT. This sequence joins TRBV6-5 and TRBJ1-1; tentative D call: TRBD1 (6 bases). Germline CDR1 reads MNHEY; CDR2 reads SVGAGI. V lost 8 bases, J lost 5 bases, and 15 bases lay in between. The CDR3 extends over 13 amino acids.

The table lists this clonotype with a few counts. The rearrangement joins TRBV7-8 to TRBJ1-2; D is perhaps TRBD1 (5 bases). CDR3 length: 16 amino acids. CDR1 and CDR2 from the germline V gene are SGHVS and FQNEAQ. V was clipped by 1 base and J by 1 base, with 13 bases between them. The CDR3 nucleotides are TGTGCCAGCAGCTTAGGTTACGGGGACCTTAACTATGGCTACACCTTC. Encoded protein: CASSLGYGDLNYGYTF.

The rearrangement links TRBV4-1 to TRBJ1-1; no reliable D call. Germline loops: CDR1 MGHRA, CDR2 YSYEKL. This CDR3 is 14 amino acids long. V lost 7 bases, J lost 1 base, and 13 bases lay in between. The CDR3 bases are TGCGCCAGCAACAACCTAGGGAGGAACACTGAAGCTTTCTTT. It specifies CASNNLGRNTEAFF.

This clonotype occurred a few times. The chain recombines TRBV7-6 with TRBJ2-2; 11 bases are a match to TRBD2. The V gene's germline CDR1 is SGHVS and CDR2 FNYEAQ. Unmatched junction bases numbered 11, after V lost 5 bases and J lost 6 bases. This CDR3 has 17 residues. In DNA, the CDR3 is TGTGCCAGCAGCCCCCTTCTAGCGGGAGGAGCCCCCGGGGAGCTGTTTTTT. Protein sequence: CASSPLLAGGAPGELFF.

This clonotype was detected a few times. The rearrangement uses TRBV7-2 and TRBJ1-4; perhaps TRBD1 as D (5 bases). V lost 4 bases and J lost 4, with 16 bases in between. This CDR3 is 16 amino acids long. CDR1 SGHTA and CDR2 FQGNSA come from the germline V gene. As DNA, the CDR3 is TGTGCCAGCAGCTATACCGGGACCGAAATTAATGAAAAACTGTTTTTT. It encodes CASSYTGTEINEKLFF.

This clonotype has a handful of counts. The chain links TRBV20-1 to TRBJ1-1, with 7 bases aligning to TRBD1. The junction had 5 bases not matched to a gene; V was cut back by 5 bases and J by 5 bases. The V gene's germline CDR1 is DFQATT and CDR2 SNEGSKA (reference sequence). The CDR3 spans 12 residues. CDR3 in amino acids: CSAVTGVTEAFF. Written as DNA, the CDR3 is TGCAGTGCTGTTACAGGGGTTACTGAAGCTTTCTTT.

The V call is TRBV29-1, the J call TRBJ1-5, with 10 positions matching TRBD1. The CDR3 runs 16 residues. CDR1 and CDR2 from the germline V gene are SQVTM and ANQGSEA. Trimming cost V 4 bases and J 11 bases; bases outside gene matches: 17. The CDR3 DNA is TGCAGCGTTGTAGATGACCCCGGGACAGGGGTAATAGCCCAGCATTTT. The encoded protein is CSVVDDPGTGVIAQHF.

The rearrangement joins TRBV7-6 to TRBJ1-2; TRBD1 might be the D (5 bases). The V gene's germline CDR1 is SGHVS and CDR2 FNYEAQ. Trimming took 5 bases from V and 4 from J, leaving 17 bases between them. This CDR3 contains 15 residues. CDR3: CASSQSRDSLYGYTF. The CDR3 DNA sequence: TGTGCCAGCAGCCAGTCCCGGGACTCCCTCTATGGCTACACCTTC. Drawing the rest from reference TRBV7-6 and TRBJ1-2, the complete variable domain is GAGVSQSPRYKVTKRGQDVALRCDPISGHVSLYWYRQALGQGPEFLTYFNYEAQQDKSGLPNDRFSAERPEGSISTLTIQRTEQRDSAMYRCASSQSRDSLYGYTFGSGTRLTVV.

On this clonotype: Just one base apart from a much larger clone, this may be a read error. V usage is TRBV7-2 and J usage is TRBJ1-3; no reliable D call. V lost 7 bases to trimming and J lost 6 bases, with 22 bases between them. The germline CDR1 and CDR2 sequences are SGHTA and FQGNSA. The CDR3 runs to 16 residues. The CDR3 region has the DNA TGTGCCAGCACCTGGGGTGGCCCGCATCCTGAAAACACCATATATTTT. It codes for CASTWGGPHPENTIYF.

This clonotype was counted only a few times. The J gene is TRBJ1-1, the V gene TRBV4-3, with unresolved D. Per germline, CDR1 LGHNA and CDR2 YSLEER. Trimming removed 0 bases from V and 5 bases from J, with 10 bases in between. CDR3 length: 14 residues. The CDR3 loop is CASSQEIVGTEAFF. CDR3 coding DNA: TGCGCCAGCAGCCAAGAAATAGTTGGGACTGAAGCTTTCTTT.

The CDR3 loop reads CASSYYYRDRGSAYNEQFF. The CDR3 DNA sequence: TGTGCCAGCAGCTACTACTACCGGGACAGGGGTTCAGCCTACAATGAGCAGTTCTTC. This chain uses TRBV7-2 with TRBJ2-1; TRBD1 agrees at 10 bases. The V gene's germline CDR1 is SGHTA and CDR2 FQGNSA. This CDR3 is 19 amino acids long. The V gene end was trimmed by 4 bases and the J gene end by 2 bases; junction bases not matched to a gene: 14.

The gene calls are TRBV7-6 and TRBJ2-1; maybe TRBD1 (5 bases). The V gene lost 2 bases and the J gene lost 8 bases, with 16 bases spanning the gap. This CDR3 contains 15 residues. In germline, CDR1 is SGHVS, CDR2 FNYEAQ. The CDR3 sequence: CASSLSVSGWDEQFF. Here the CDR3 DNA reads TGTGCCAGCAGCTTATCGGTATCAGGGTGGGATGAGCAGTTCTTC.

This clonotype showed up just a few times. J is TRBJ2-1 and V is TRBV7-2; D might be TRBD2 (6 bases). This CDR3 has 17 amino acids. V lost 0 bases and J lost 4, with 16 bases in between. The germline V gene encodes CDR1 SGHTA and CDR2 FQGNSA. CDR3 loop: CASSLALVLAEYNEQFF. As DNA, the CDR3 is TGTGCCAGCAGCTTAGCCCTGGTGTTAGCGGAGTACAATGAGCAGTTCTTC.

The genes are TRBV6-1 and TRBJ2-6; D is uncertain. The germline V and J ends were trimmed by 7 bases and 4 bases, with 20 bases remaining between them. Germline CDR1 reads MNHNS; CDR2 reads SASEGT. The CDR3 spans 17 residues. CDR3 DNA sequence: TGTGCCAGCACCAAATATCTTGGGCGCGACGGGGCCAACGTCCTGACTTTC. This encodes CASTKYLGRDGANVLTF.

The chain recombines TRBV30 with TRBJ1-2; D might be TRBD1 (5 bases). Deletions cut 3 bases from V and 5 bases from J, with 16 bases between. Germline CDR1 GTSNPN, CDR2 SVGIG (reference sequence). The CDR3 is 14 residues long. CDR3 nucleotides: TGTGCCTGGAGGGGAGGCAGGGTTCGATATGGCTACACCTTC. The encoded protein is CAWRGGRVRYGYTF.

The rearrangement joins TRBV6-6 to TRBJ2-7; the D gene is possibly TRBD2 (5 bases). The CDR3 runs 17 residues. Trimming pared 0 bases from V and 3 bases from J, leaving 18 bases between. Germline V CDR1 and CDR2: MNHNY, SVGAGI (reference sequence). Here the CDR3 reads CASSYSLEPLRDYEQYF. Written as DNA, the CDR3 is TGTGCCAGCAGTTACTCGCTTGAGCCCTTACGGGACTACGAGCAGTACTTC.

This clonotype was counted between two and nine times. The chain is built from TRBV6-2 or TRBV6-3 and TRBJ2-3; D is possibly TRBD2 (6 bases). V lost 0 bases, J lost 4 bases, and 11 bases lay in between. This CDR3 spans 15 amino acids. Germline assignment: CDR1 MNHEY and CDR2 SVGEGT. The CDR3 nucleotides read TGTGCCAGCAGTTACTCGTTGGAGGGAGCAGATACGCAGTATTTT. Its protein is CASSYSLEGADTQYF.